The rows below give T cell receptor beta chains drawn from one sample of a study of blood T cell repertoires in COVID-19. Sequenced by immunoSEQ multiplex PCR; TCRdb stores in-frame clones only, minus some. The sample has under 250,000 clones, approximately 87% seen once. The sample comprised peripheral blood. The receptor set was obtained from a man aged 55 to 70 with acute or convalescent COVID-19. CDR3s include the opening cysteine and the closing phenylalanine or tryptophan. The order of the fields is J gene, D gene, clone size, V gene, CDR3 protein, CDR3 DNA. D genes are given only for firm matches. Clone size is shown for a subset of rows, as once, few, many or a class of expanded clone.

>TRBJ2-7|NA|few|TRBV11-2
CASSTPREYEQYF
TGTGCCAGCAGCACCCCCCGGGAGTACGAGCAGTACTTC
>TRBJ1-4|TRBD1|NA|TRBV6-1
CASSDETGYNEKLFF
TGTGCCAGCAGTGATGAGACAGGGTACAATGAAAAACTGTTTTTT
>TRBJ2-1|TRBD2|NA|TRBV3-1/TRBV3-2
CASSQDRVAGGFDEQFF
TGTGCCAGCAGCCAAGATAGGGTAGCGGGAGGATTCGATGAGCAGTTCTTC
>TRBJ1-5|TRBD1|NA|TRBV15
CATSGTTGGAGSPQHF
TGTGCCACCAGCGGAACGACAGGGGGCGCCGGGTCGCCCCAGCATTTT
>TRBJ2-3|TRBD1|NA|TRBV11-3
CASSQNRGRLSTDTQYF
TGTGCCAGCAGCCAAAACAGGGGGCGCTTGTCCACAGATACGCAGTATTTT
>TRBJ1-1|NA|NA|TRBV2
CASSVAGVNTEAFF
TGTGCCAGCAGTGTGGCAGGGGTTAACACTGAAGCTTTCTTT
>TRBJ2-7|TRBD1|NA|TRBV24-1
CATSDSGTGRNEQYF
TGTGCCACCAGTGATTCTGGGACAGGGAGGAACGAGCAGTACTTC
>TRBJ2-2|NA|NA|TRBV18
CASSIPNTGELFF
TGTGCCAGCTCCATCCCGAACACCGGGGAGCTGTTTTTT
>TRBJ2-7|TRBD1|NA|TRBV6-6
CASRNDRGRHEQYF
TGTGCCAGCAGAAACGACAGGGGGAGGCACGAGCAGTACTTC
>TRBJ2-5|NA|NA|TRBV24-1
CATSDPVRGETQYF
TGTGCCACCAGTGACCCGGTGAGAGGGGAGACCCAGTACTTC
>TRBJ1-4|NA|few|TRBV19
CASSIPGSNEKLFF
TGTGCCAGTAGTATCCCGGGATCTAATGAAAAACTGTTTTTT
>TRBJ1-4|NA|once|TRBV4-3
CASSQGAGVNEKLFF
TGCGCCAGCAGCCAAGGGGCAGGGGTGAATGAAAAACTGTTTTTT
>TRBJ1-2|TRBD1|NA|TRBV6-5
CASREGTGEGYTF
TGTGCCAGCAGGGAGGGGACAGGGGAAGGCTACACCTTC
>TRBJ1-3|NA|NA|TRBV5-1
CASSLGGEGNTIYF
TGCGCCAGCAGCTTGGGAGGTGAAGGAAACACCATATATTTT
>TRBJ1-3|NA|NA|TRBV19
CASSAGHSGNTIYF
TGTGCCAGTAGTGCAGGGCACTCTGGAAACACCATATATTTT
>TRBJ1-1|TRBD1|NA|TRBV6-5
CASSYLPGGTEAFF
TGTGCCAGCAGTTACTTACCAGGGGGCACTGAAGCTTTCTTT
>TRBJ2-5|TRBD2|once|TRBV30
CAWSEGAGEAQYF
TGTGCCTGGAGTGAAGGAGCGGGAGAGGCCCAGTACTTC
>TRBJ2-5|TRBD1|NA|TRBV6-5
CASSYSGTGFVETQYF
TGTGCCAGCAGTTATTCCGGGACAGGGTTTGTGGAGACCCAGTACTTC
>TRBJ1-1|TRBD1|NA|TRBV5-4
CASSKDRGPNAMNTEAFF
TGTGCCAGCAGTAAGGACAGGGGCCCGAACGCTATGAACACTGAAGCTTTCTTT
>TRBJ2-7|TRBD2|NA|TRBV15
CATSPRSGSLYEQYF
TGTGCCACCAGCCCGAGGAGCGGGAGCCTCTACGAGCAGTACTTC
>TRBJ1-1|NA|NA|TRBV6-5
CASAGTPNTEAFF
TGTGCCAGCGCCGGGACACCGAACACTGAAGCTTTCTTT
>TRBJ1-3|NA|NA|TRBV30
CAWSGSSGNTIYF
TGTGCCTGGTCCGGGAGCTCTGGAAACACCATATATTTT
>TRBJ2-7|NA|NA|TRBV28
CASSLITPGGLSEQYF
TGTGCCAGCAGCCTTATTACACCAGGGGGGTTAAGCGAGCAGTACTTC
>TRBJ1-5|NA|NA|TRBV11-2
CASSLDDQPQHF
TGTGCCAGCAGCTTAGACGATCAGCCCCAGCATTTT
>TRBJ2-5|TRBD1|NA|TRBV18
CASSPNRGKETQYF
TGTGCCAGCTCACCAAACAGGGGGAAAGAGACCCAGTACTTC
>TRBJ1-1|NA|NA|TRBV4-3
CASTATFNTEAFF
TGCGCCAGCACCGCGACTTTTAACACTGAAGCTTTCTTT
>TRBJ2-5|TRBD1|NA|TRBV11-2
CASSSRQGAAETQYF
TGTGCCAGCAGCTCCCGACAGGGGGCTGCGGAGACCCAGTACTTC
>TRBJ2-2|TRBD2|NA|TRBV18
CASSPQLAGRTGELFF
TGTGCCAGCTCACCACAGCTAGCGGGAAGAACCGGGGAGCTGTTTTTT
>TRBJ2-1|TRBD2|NA|TRBV4-1
CASRRLAGLNEQFF
TGCGCCAGCAGGAGACTAGCGGGCCTCAATGAGCAGTTCTTC
>TRBJ1-2|TRBD1|NA|TRBV7-2
CASSLVSLDREGGYTF
TGTGCCAGCAGCTTAGTGTCTTTGGACAGGGAAGGAGGCTACACCTTC
>TRBJ2-2|NA|once|TRBV27
CASTLRRDTGELFF
TGTGCCAGTACCTTACGTCGGGACACCGGGGAGCTGTTTTTT
>TRBJ2-3|TRBD1|NA|TRBV25-1
CASSSPGQADTQYF
TGTGCCAGCAGTTCCCCGGGACAGGCAGATACGCAGTATTTT
>TRBJ1-4|NA|few|TRBV4-2
CASSLRGGREKLFF
TGTGCCAGCAGCCTAAGGGGGGGTAGGGAAAAACTGTTTTTT
>TRBJ1-3|NA|NA|TRBV5-1
CASSLDGASGNTIYF
TGCGCCAGCAGCTTGGATGGGGCCTCTGGAAACACCATATATTTT
>TRBJ2-1|NA|NA|TRBV7-2
CASSAGAKQFF
TGTGCCAGCAGCGCTGGGGCGAAGCAGTTCTTC
>TRBJ1-5|NA|few|TRBV28
CASSPTGPGDQPQHF
TGTGCCAGCAGTCCCACGGGCCCAGGGGATCAGCCCCAGCATTTT
>TRBJ2-1|TRBD1|once|TRBV19
CASSARQGALLAAYNEQFF
TGTGCCAGTAGTGCTAGACAGGGGGCCCTACTAGCGGCCTACAATGAGCAGTTCTTC
>TRBJ1-6|NA|NA|TRBV30
CAWSVWQGRSPLHF
TGTGCCTGGAGTGTGTGGCAGGGTAGATCACCCCTCCACTTT
>TRBJ1-1|TRBD1|NA|TRBV6-2/TRBV6-3
CASSPVDRDTEAFF
TGTGCCAGCAGCCCCGTGGACAGGGACACTGAAGCTTTCTTT
>TRBJ1-1|NA|NA|TRBV7-2
CASSITGTYTEAFF
TGTGCCAGCAGCATAACCGGGACATACACTGAAGCTTTCTTT
>TRBJ1-2|NA|NA|TRBV15
CATSRDARAGNYGYTF
TGTGCCACCAGCAGAGATGCCAGGGCGGGGAACTATGGCTACACCTTC
>TRBJ2-1|NA|NA|TRBV6-5
CASSYEQNLAYNEQFF
TGTGCCAGCAGTTACGAACAGAATCTCGCCTACAATGAGCAGTTCTTC
>TRBJ1-6|NA|NA|TRBV6-5
CASSYRTVNSPLHF
TGTGCCAGCAGTTACCGGACAGTAAATTCACCCCTCCACTTT
>TRBJ2-1|NA|NA|TRBV5-1
CASSLGLLAGLYNEQFF
TGCGCCAGCAGCTTGGGCTTATTAGCTGGTCTCTACAATGAGCAGTTCTTC
>TRBJ2-2|NA|once|TRBV19
CASSTGLGANTGELFF
TGTGCCAGTAGTACTGGTCTAGGGGCGAACACCGGGGAGCTGTTTTTT
>TRBJ2-1|NA|NA|TRBV9
CASSVVSGRGYHNEQFF
TGTGCCAGCAGCGTAGTATCCGGGAGAGGATATCACAATGAGCAGTTCTTC
>TRBJ2-2|TRBD2|NA|TRBV28
CASSSNSGLGTGELFF
TGTGCCAGCAGTTCGAATAGCGGGTTGGGAACCGGGGAGCTGTTTTTT
>TRBJ1-1|NA|NA|TRBV6-5
CASNTGTSNTEAFF
TGTGCCAGCAATACCGGGACATCGAACACTGAAGCTTTCTTT
>TRBJ2-1|TRBD2|NA|TRBV19
CATGGGPSYNEQFF
TGTGCCACCGGGGGGGGCCCCAGCTACAATGAGCAGTTCTTC